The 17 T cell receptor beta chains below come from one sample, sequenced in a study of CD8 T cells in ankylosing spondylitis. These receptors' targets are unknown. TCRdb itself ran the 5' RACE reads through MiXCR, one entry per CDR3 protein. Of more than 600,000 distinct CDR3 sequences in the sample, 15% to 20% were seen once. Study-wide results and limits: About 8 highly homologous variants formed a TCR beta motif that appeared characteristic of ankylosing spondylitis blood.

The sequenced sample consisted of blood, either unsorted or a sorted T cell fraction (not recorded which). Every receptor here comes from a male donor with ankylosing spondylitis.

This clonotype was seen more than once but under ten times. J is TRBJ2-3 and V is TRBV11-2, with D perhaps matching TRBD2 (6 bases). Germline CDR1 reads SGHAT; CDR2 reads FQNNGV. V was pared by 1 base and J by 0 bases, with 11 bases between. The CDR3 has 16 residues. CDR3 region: CASSLGGGFSTDTQYF. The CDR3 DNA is TGTGCCAGCAGCTTAGGTGGGGGGTTTAGCACAGATACGCAGTATTTT.

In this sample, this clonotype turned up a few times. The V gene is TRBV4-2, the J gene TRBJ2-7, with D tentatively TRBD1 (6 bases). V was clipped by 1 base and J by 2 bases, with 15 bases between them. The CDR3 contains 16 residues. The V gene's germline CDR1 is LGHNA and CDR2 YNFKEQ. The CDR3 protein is CASSQVGLTGTYEQYF. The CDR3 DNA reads TGTGCCAGCAGCCAAGTGGGCCTAACAGGGACCTACGAGCAGTACTTC.

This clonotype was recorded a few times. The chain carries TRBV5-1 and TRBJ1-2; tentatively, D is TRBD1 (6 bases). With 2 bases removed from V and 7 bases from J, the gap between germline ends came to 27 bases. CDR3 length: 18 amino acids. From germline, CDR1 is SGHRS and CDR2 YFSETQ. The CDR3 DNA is TGCGCCAGCAGCTTCGGGGGGCTAACTTTTCCTGCACGAGGTGGCTACACCTTC. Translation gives CASSFGGLTFPARGGYTF.

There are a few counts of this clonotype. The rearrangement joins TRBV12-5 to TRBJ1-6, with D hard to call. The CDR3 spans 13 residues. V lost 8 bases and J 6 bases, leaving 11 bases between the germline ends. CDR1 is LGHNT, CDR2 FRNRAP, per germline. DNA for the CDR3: TGTGCTAGTCTCGGCCAGCTTAATTCACCCCTCCACTTT. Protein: CASLGQLNSPLHF.

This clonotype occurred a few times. The CDR3 DNA sequence: TGTGCCGGAGGGGGGGCGGGAGCGGGAGAGACCCAGTACTTC. This encodes CAGGGAGAGETQYF. This chain uses TRBV7-8 with TRBJ2-5; the D gene is possibly TRBD2 (7 bases). Deletions cut 11 bases from V and 4 bases from J, with 20 bases between. The CDR3 contains 14 residues. Per the germline V gene, CDR1 is SGHVS and CDR2 is FQNEAQ.

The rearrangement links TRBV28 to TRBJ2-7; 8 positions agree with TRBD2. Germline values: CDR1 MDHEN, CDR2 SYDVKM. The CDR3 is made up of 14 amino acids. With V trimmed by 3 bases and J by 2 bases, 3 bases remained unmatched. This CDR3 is CASSFLREAYEQYF. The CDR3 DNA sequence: TGTGCCAGCAGTTTTCTGCGGGAGGCCTACGAGCAGTACTTC.

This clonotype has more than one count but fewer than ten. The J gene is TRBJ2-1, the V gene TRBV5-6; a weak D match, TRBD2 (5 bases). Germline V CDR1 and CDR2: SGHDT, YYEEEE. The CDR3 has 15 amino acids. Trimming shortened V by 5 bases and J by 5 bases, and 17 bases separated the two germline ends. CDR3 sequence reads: CASSSDFPTHNEQFF. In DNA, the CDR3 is TGTGCCAGCAGTTCGGACTTCCCTACCCACAATGAGCAGTTCTTC. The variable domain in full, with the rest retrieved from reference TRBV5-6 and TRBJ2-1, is DAGVTQSPTHLIKTRGQQVTLRCSPKSGHDTVSWYQQALGQGPQFIFQYYEEEERQRGNFPDRFSGHQFPNYSSELNVNALLLGDSALYLCASSSDFPTHNEQFFGPGTRLTVL.

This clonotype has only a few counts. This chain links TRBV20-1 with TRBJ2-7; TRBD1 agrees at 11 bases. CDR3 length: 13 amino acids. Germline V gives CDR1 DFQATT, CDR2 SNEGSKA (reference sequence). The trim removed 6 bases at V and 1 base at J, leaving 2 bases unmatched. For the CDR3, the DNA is TGCAGTGCCGGGACAGGGGGATCCTACGAGCAGTACTTC. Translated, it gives CSAGTGGSYEQYF.

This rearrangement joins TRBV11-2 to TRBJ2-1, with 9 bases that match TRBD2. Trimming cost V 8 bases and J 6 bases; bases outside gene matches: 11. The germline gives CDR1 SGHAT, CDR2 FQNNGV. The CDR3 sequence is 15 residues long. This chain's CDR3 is CASRRGGGLPNEQFF. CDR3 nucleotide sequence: TGTGCCAGCCGCCGCGGGGGGGGACTACCCAATGAGCAGTTCTTC.

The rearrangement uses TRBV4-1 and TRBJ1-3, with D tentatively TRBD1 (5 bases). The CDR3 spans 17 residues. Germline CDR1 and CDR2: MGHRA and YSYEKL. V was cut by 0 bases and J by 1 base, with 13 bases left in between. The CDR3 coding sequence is TGCGCCAGCAGCCAAGATACAGGCGGCTGGTCTGGAAACACCATATATTTT. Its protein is CASSQDTGGWSGNTIYF.

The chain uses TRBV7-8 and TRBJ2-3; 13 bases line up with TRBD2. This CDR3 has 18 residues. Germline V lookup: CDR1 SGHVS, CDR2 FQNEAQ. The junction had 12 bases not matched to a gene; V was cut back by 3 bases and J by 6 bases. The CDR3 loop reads CASSFIRGLAGDVDTQYF. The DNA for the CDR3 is TGTGCCAGCAGCTTCATTCGAGGACTAGCGGGAGATGTGGATACGCAGTATTTT.

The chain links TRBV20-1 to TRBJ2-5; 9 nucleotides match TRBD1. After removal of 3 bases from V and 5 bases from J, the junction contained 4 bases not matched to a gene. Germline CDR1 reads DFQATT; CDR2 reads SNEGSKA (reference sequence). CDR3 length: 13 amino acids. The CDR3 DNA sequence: TGCAGTGCTAGCCGGGACAGGGAGGAGACCCAGTACTTC. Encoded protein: CSASRDREETQYF.

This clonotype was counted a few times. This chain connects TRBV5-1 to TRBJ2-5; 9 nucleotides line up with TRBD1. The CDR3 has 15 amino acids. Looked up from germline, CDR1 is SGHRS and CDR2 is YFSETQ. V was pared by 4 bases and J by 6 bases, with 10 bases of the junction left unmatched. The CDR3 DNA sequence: TGCGCCAGCAGCGGGATGACAGGGGGGCTGCAGACCCAGTACTTC. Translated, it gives CASSGMTGGLQTQYF.

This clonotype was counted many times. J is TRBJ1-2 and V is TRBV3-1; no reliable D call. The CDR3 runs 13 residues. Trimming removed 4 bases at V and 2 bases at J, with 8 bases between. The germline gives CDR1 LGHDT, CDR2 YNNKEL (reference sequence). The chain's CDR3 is CASSPTSNYGYTF. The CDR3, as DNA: TGTGCCAGCAGCCCAACTTCAAACTATGGCTACACCTTC.

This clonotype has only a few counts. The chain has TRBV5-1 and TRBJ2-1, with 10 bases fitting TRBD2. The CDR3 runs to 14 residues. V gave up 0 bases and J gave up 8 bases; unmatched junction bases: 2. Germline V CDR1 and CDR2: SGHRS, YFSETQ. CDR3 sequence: CASSLGTSGYEQFF. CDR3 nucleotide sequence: TGCGCCAGCAGCTTGGGGACTAGCGGTTATGAGCAGTTCTTC.

The CDR3 is CASSTMDRNTEAFF. The CDR3 nucleotides are TGCGCCAGCAGCACAATGGACAGGAACACTGAAGCTTTCTTT. The chain links TRBV5-1 to TRBJ1-1; a weak D match, TRBD1 (6 bases). This CDR3 comprises 14 residues. Per germline, CDR1 SGHRS and CDR2 YFSETQ. The germline V and J ends were trimmed by 4 bases and 1 base, with 11 bases remaining between them.

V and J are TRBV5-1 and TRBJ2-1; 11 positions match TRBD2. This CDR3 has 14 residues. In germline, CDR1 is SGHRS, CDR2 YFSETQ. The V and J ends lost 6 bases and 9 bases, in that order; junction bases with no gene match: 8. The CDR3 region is CASKSGTSGSEQFF. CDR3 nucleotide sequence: TGCGCCAGCAAATCCGGGACTAGCGGCTCTGAGCAGTTCTTC.